The clone carrying this T cell receptor beta chain was detected ten times or more. TCRdb passed the 5' RACE reads through MiXCR, listing each CDR3 protein once. The sample comprises tens of thousands of distinct CDR3 sequences, over 9.5% of which are singletons, and roughly 12% rests with the top ten. The data are from a study of T cells after yellow fever vaccination. V was pared by 1 base and J by 10 bases, with 11 bases between. Per germline, CDR1 SGHDT and CDR2 YYEEEE. The CDR3 runs 13 residues. The chain couples TRBV5-6 to TRBJ1-4; D is uncertain. The clonotype was recovered from a man younger than 30 who received the YFV17D yellow fever vaccine. The sequencing here drew on PBMCs, either bulk or a sorted T-cell subset (CD4+, CD8+, memory, or dextramer-sorted; not recorded which), taken around 15 days after the first yellow fever vaccination. The CDR3 DNA is TGTGCCAGCAGCTTGAGGGAGGCCGGAAAACTGTTTTTT. Translation gives CASSLREAGKLFF. Based on the CDR3 plus reference TRBV5-6 and TRBJ1-4, the full variable domain is DAGVTQSPTHLIKTRGQQVTLRCSPKSGHDTVSWYQQALGQGPQFIFQYYEEEERQRGNFPDRFSGHQFPNYSSELNVNALLLGDSALYLCASSLREAGKLFFGSGTQLSVL.